The 12 T cell receptor beta chains in this list originate from one sample, sequenced in a study of cytomegalovirus exposure and HLA in healthy donors. The PCR used 60 Vbeta and 13 Jbeta primers. Produced via immunoSEQ multiplex PCR; TCRdb's table is partial and in-frame only. Of some 130,000 clones listed, 80% to 85% are singletons. Sequenced: PBMCs. Receptors were obtained from a human donor in good health.

This chain connects TRBV18 to TRBJ2-5; D ambiguous. V lost 6 bases, J lost 4 bases, and 6 bases lay in between. The CDR3 runs to 11 residues. Germline V gene sequence: CDR1 KGHSH, CDR2 LQKENI. CDR3: CASSPGETQYF. DNA for the CDR3: TGTGCCAGCTCCCCCGGAGAGACCCAGTACTTC.

The chain links TRBV11-2 to TRBJ1-2; perhaps TRBD1 as D (6 bases). CDR1 SGHAT and CDR2 FQNNGV come from the germline V gene. The CDR3 sequence is 13 residues long. V lost 5 bases to trimming and J lost 10 bases, with 17 bases between them. CDR3 in amino acids: CASSTRGGVDYTF. CDR3 coding DNA: TGTGCCAGCAGCACCCGGGGGGGCGTGGACTACACCTTC.

V is TRBV6-6 and J is TRBJ2-3; no firm D call. This CDR3 comprises 16 residues. In germline, CDR1 is MNHNY, CDR2 SVGAGI (reference sequence). Between the trimmed V and J ends, which lost 7 bases and 0 bases, there was a span of 17 bases. The CDR3 sequence is CASKTMEPYSTDTQYF. The CDR3 region has the DNA TGTGCCAGCAAAACTATGGAACCCTACAGCACAGATACGCAGTATTTT.

The rearrangement uses TRBV5-6 and TRBJ2-5, with D perhaps TRBD2 (5 bases). Germline V gene sequence: CDR1 SGHDT, CDR2 YYEEEE. The germline V and J ends were trimmed by 1 base and 4 bases, with 14 bases remaining between them. The CDR3 loop spans 15 amino acids. Here the CDR3 DNA reads TGTGCCAGCAGCTTGCCCTACGGGGTCTCAGAGACCCAGTACTTC. This codes for CASSLPYGVSETQYF.

The V call is TRBV13, the J call TRBJ1-1, with D unresolved. Germline V gives CDR1 PRHDT, CDR2 FYEKMQ (reference sequence). The length of the CDR3 is 15 residues. V was cut by 0 bases and J by 1 base, with 9 bases left in between. CDR3 DNA sequence: TGTGCCAGCAGCTTAGGGCCCCCAGGGAACACTGAAGCTTTCTTT. Encoded protein: CASSLGPPGNTEAFF. Variable domain in full (rest from reference TRBV13 and TRBJ1-1): AAGVIQSPRHLIKEKRETATLKCYPIPRHDTVYWYQQGPGQDPQFLISFYEKMQSDKGSIPDRFSAQQFSDYHSELNMSSLELGDSALYFCASSLGPPGNTEAFFGQGTRLTVV.

V is TRBV11-2 and J is TRBJ2-3; TRBD2 matches at 8 bases. This CDR3 has 17 amino acids. Germline-derived CDR1 and CDR2 are SGHAT and FQNNGV. V trimming: 5 bases; J trimming: 3 bases; junction bases outside the gene matches: 13. As DNA, the CDR3 is TGTGCCAGCAGCCGAGAGCGGGGGACTTCACCAACAGATACGCAGTATTTT. Translating it yields CASSRERGTSPTDTQYF.

This clone was counted a few times. The CDR3 region is CATSRGDRGYDEQYF. The CDR3 coding sequence is TGTGCCACCAGCAGGGGAGACAGGGGTTATGACGAGCAGTACTTC. The V gene is TRBV15, the J gene TRBJ2-7; 8 bases are shared with TRBD1. V lost 3 bases and J lost 5; bases outside the gene matches: 9. Germline CDR1 and CDR2: LNHNV and YYDKDF (reference sequence). The CDR3 spans 15 residues.

J is TRBJ1-3 and V is TRBV2; weak D call: TRBD1 (5 bases). CDR1 is SNHLY, CDR2 FYNNEI, per germline. The length of the CDR3 is 15 residues. The V end lost 4 bases, the J end lost 0 bases, and 10 bases lay between the germline ends. This CDR3 reads CASSVTGLSGNTIYF. Written as DNA, the CDR3 is TGTGCCAGCAGTGTTACAGGTCTCTCTGGAAACACCATATATTTT.

This chain connects TRBV19 to TRBJ2-6, with D possibly matching TRBD1 (5 bases). V was clipped by 1 base and J by 0 bases, with 10 bases between them. This CDR3 is 17 amino acids long. Per the germline V gene, CDR1 is LNHDA and CDR2 is SQIVND (reference sequence). Here the CDR3 DNA reads TGTGCCAGTAGTATAGTACGCCAGGGCTCTGGGGCCAACGTCCTGACTTTC. It codes for CASSIVRQGSGANVLTF.

As for this clone: A junction boundary mismatches the germline segment, possibly from a read error. This sample includes further DNA sequences coding for the same CDR3. The chain is built from TRBV28 and TRBJ1-6, with 7 bases aligning to TRBD1. Germline-derived CDR1 and CDR2 are MDHEN and SYDVKM. CDR3 length: 15 amino acids. CDR3 sequence (DNA): TGTGCCAGCTTCGGACAGGACTCCTATAACTCACCCCTCCACTTT. Protein: CASFGQDSYNSPLHF.

The gene calls are TRBV5-1 and TRBJ2-5, with 7 bases aligning to TRBD1. The V gene's germline CDR1 is SGHRS and CDR2 YFSETQ. With 1 base clipped from V and 4 bases from J, the junction kept 4 bases outside the gene matches. This CDR3 contains 14 residues. The CDR3 protein is CASSLTGTVETQYF. The CDR3 nucleotides are TGCGCCAGCAGCTTGACTGGGACAGTAGAGACCCAGTACTTC.

This clone was observed a handful of times. The chain uses TRBV7-7 and TRBJ2-1; a possible D gene is TRBD2 (5 bases). The CDR3 spans 12 residues. The germline gives CDR1 SSHAT, CDR2 FNYEAQ (reference sequence). Trimming took off 1 base at V and 9 bases at J, with 7 bases between the two ends. The DNA of the CDR3 is TGTGCCAGCAGCTTAGACGGAGGTGAGCAGTTCTTC. Its translation: CASSLDGGEQFF.